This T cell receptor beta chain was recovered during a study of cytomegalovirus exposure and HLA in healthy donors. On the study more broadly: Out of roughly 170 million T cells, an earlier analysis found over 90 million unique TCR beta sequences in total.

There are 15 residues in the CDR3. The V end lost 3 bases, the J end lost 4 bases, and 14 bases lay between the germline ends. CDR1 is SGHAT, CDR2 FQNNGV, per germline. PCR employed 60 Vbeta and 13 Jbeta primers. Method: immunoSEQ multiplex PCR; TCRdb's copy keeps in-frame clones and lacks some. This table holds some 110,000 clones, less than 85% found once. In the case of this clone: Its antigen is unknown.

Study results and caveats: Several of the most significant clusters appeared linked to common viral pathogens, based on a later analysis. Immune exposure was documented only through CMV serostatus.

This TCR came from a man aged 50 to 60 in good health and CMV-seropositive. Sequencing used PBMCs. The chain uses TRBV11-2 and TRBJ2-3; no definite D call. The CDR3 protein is CASSFAVRRSDTQYF. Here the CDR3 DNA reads TGTGCCAGCAGCTTCGCGGTTCGTAGATCAGATACGCAGTATTTT. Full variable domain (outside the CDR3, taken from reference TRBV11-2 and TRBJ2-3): EAGVAQSPRYKIIEKRQSVAFWCNPISGHATLYWYQQILGQGPKLLIQFQNNGVVDDSQLPKDRFSAERLKGVDSTLKIQPAKLEDSAVYLCASSFAVRRSDTQYFGPGTRLTVL.